The clone carrying this T cell receptor (beta chain) showed up just a few times. The source of the sample is a study of CDR3 diversity in severe acne. A single record per CDR3 protein comes from TCRdb applying MiXCR to the PCR reads. The data contain 89,000 or so distinct CDR3 sequences, roughly half of them singletons. The CDR3 totals 13 residues. V was clipped by 0 bases and J by 5 bases, with 10 bases between them. Germline V gene sequence: CDR1 DFQATT, CDR2 SNEGSKA (reference sequence). The TCR originated in a male donor in good health, serving as a control. The sample comprised blood. The chain couples TRBV20-1 to TRBJ1-2; D not certain. The CDR3 sequence is CSAREAQSYGYTF. The CDR3, as DNA: TGCAGTGCTAGAGAGGCGCAGTCGTATGGCTACACCTTC.